Presented here are 5 T cell receptor beta chains from one specimen sequenced in a study of shared clonotypes between healthy human individuals. The table came from immunoSEQ multiplex PCR; TCRdb's copy has only in-frame clones and leaves some out. Among more than 2,000,000 clones listed, approximately 93% were seen once. Specimen: naive CD4+ T cells from PBMCs. As for subset: CD45RA+ positively selected. The source of these receptors is a man between 18 and 29 years old in good health. Some clones in this sample may be carry-over from other donors' samples.

The chain links TRBV28 to TRBJ1-1, with unresolved D. V dropped 5 bases and J dropped 6 bases, with 19 bases sitting between them. The length of the CDR3 is 15 residues. Germline CDR1 MDHEN, CDR2 SYDVKM. In DNA, the CDR3 is TGTGCCAGCAGTATTCCGACTAGCCGGATCGCTGAAGCTTTCTTT. It translates to CASSIPTSRIAEAFF.

V is TRBV30 and J is TRBJ1-2; possible D gene TRBD1, 5 bases. The CDR3 is 15 residues long. Deletions cut 0 bases from V and 2 bases from J, with 13 bases between. Germline CDR1 is GTSNPN and CDR2 is SVGIG (reference sequence). The CDR3 is CAWSVRQGGNYGYTF. In nucleotides, the CDR3 is TGTGCCTGGAGTGTACGTCAGGGAGGCAACTATGGCTACACCTTC. The entire variable domain, with the rest obtained from reference TRBV30 and TRBJ1-2, is as follows: SQTIHQWPATLVQPVGSPLSLECTVEGTSNPNLYWYRQAAGRGLQLLFYSVGIGQISSEVPQNLSASRPQDRQFILSSKKLLLSDSGFYLCAWSVRQGGNYGYTFGSGTRLTVV.

In regard to this clone: The junction does not match germline at one end; this may be a read error. The V and J genes are TRBV5-1 and TRBJ2-7; 9 bases agree with TRBD1. Germline loops: CDR1 SGHRS, CDR2 YFSETQ. The CDR3 consists of 14 residues. This CDR3 is CASGLETGGYEQYF. Written as DNA, the CDR3 is TGCGCCAGCGGCTTGGAGACAGGGGGCTACGAGCAGTACTTC. Complete variable domain (other parts from reference TRBV5-1 and TRBJ2-7): KAGVTQTPRYLIKTRGQQVTLSCSPISGHRSVSWYQQTPGQGLQFLFEYFSETQRNKGNFPGRFSGRQFSNSRSEMNVSTLELGDSALYLCASGLETGGYEQYFGPGTRLTVT.

V and J are TRBV5-4 and TRBJ2-3, with D unclear. CDR1 and CDR2 (germline): SGHNT, YYREEE (reference sequence). This CDR3 contains 14 residues. The V end lost 0 bases, the J end lost 1 base, and 6 bases lay between the germline ends. Here the CDR3 reads CASSLAKRTDTQYF. CDR3 nucleotide sequence: TGTGCCAGCAGCTTGGCCAAACGCACAGATACGCAGTATTTT.

The chain uses TRBV19 and TRBJ1-1; D might be TRBD1 (5 bases). CDR3 size: 15 residues. The germline V and J ends were trimmed by 5 bases and 3 bases, with 16 bases remaining between them. The germline CDR1 and CDR2 sequences are LNHDA and SQIVND (reference sequence). This CDR3 reads CASSEGPLPHTEAFF. Written as DNA, the CDR3 is TGTGCCAGTAGTGAGGGGCCCCTCCCCCACACTGAAGCTTTCTTT.